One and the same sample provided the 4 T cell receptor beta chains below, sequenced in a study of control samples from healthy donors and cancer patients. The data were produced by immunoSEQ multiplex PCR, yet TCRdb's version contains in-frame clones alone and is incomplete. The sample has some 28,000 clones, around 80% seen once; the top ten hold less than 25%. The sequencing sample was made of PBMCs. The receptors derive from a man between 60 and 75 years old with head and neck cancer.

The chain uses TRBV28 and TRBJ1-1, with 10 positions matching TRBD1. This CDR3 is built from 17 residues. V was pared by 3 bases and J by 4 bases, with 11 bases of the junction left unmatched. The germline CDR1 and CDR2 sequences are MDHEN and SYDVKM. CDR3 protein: CASSFGLTGGLITEAFF. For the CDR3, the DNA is TGTGCCAGCAGTTTTGGCTTGACAGGGGGCCTGATCACTGAAGCTTTCTTT.

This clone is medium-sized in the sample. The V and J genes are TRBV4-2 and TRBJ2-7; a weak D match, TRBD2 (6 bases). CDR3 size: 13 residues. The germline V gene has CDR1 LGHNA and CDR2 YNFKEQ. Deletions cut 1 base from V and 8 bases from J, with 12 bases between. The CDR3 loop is CASSQGDSGQQYF. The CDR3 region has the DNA TGTGCCAGCAGCCAAGGGGACTCCGGTCAGCAGTACTTC.

This chain's CDR3 is CASSWGGGSNTEAFF. DNA of the CDR3: TGTGCCAGCAGCTGGGGAGGAGGGTCTAACACTGAAGCTTTCTTT. The chain uses TRBV5-8 and TRBJ1-1; no reliable D call. Germline values: CDR1 SGHTS, CDR2 YDEGEE. V lost 3 bases and J 2 bases, leaving 14 bases between the germline ends. The CDR3 sequence is 15 residues long.

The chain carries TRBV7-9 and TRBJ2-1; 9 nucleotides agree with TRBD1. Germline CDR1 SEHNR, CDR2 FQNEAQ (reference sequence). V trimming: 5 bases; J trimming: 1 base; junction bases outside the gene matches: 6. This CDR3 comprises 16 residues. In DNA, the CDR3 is TGTGCCAGCAGCCGATGGGACAGGGAATCCTACAATGAGCAGTTCTTC. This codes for CASSRWDRESYNEQFF.